This T cell receptor beta chain was found in a study of T cells in Graves' hyperthyroidism and ophthalmopathy. As to this clonotype: Antigen specificity is unknown.

TCR beta CDR3 regions were amplified from RNA. With the HTBI primer set, the TCR CDR3 went through a first round of RT-PCR. Each CDR3 protein is one row after TCRdb ran MiXCR on the multiplex PCR reads. Counted here are around 600,000 distinct CDR3 sequences, about 14% occurring once; the ten biggest clones make up around 13%. Points from the study as a whole: Blood also held most thyroid clonotypes expanded beyond 0.001.

Trimming took 7 bases from V and 6 from J, leaving 10 bases between them. The CDR3 is 12 amino acids. The chain joins TRBV12-3 or TRBV12-4 to TRBJ2-1; possibly TRBD1 or TRBD2 for D (5 bases each). The sequence was collected from a woman in her fifties or sixties with Graves' ophthalmopathy. Sequencing was carried out using blood. In DNA form, the CDR3 reads TGTGCCAGCACCCCGGGACCCAATGAGCAGTTCTTC. Translation: CASTPGPNEQFF.